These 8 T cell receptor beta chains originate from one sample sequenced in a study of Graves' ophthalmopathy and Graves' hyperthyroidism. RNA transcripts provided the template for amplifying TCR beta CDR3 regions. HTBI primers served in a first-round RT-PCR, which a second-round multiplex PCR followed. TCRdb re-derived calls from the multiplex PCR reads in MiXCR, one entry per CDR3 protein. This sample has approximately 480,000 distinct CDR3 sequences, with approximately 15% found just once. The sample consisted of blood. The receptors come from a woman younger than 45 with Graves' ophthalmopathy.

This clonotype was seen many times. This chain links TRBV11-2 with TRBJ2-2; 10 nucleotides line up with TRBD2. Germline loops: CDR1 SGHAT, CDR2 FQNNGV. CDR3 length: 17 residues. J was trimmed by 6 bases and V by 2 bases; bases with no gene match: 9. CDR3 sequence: CASSLLPISGGAGELFF. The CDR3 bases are TGTGCCAGCAGCTTACTTCCGATCAGCGGGGGGGCCGGGGAGCTGTTTTTT.

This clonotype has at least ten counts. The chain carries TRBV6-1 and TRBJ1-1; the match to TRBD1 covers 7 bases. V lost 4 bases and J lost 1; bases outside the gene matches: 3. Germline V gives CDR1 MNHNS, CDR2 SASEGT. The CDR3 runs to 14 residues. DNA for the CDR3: TGTGCCAGCAGTGGCGGGACAGAGAACACTGAAGCTTTCTTT. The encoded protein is CASSGGTENTEAFF.

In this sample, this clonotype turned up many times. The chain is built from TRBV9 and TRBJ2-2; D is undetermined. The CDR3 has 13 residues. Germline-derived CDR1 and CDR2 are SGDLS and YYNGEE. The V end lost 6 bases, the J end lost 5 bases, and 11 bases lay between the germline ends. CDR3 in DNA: TGTGCCAGCACGACTGGAACGACCGGGGAGCTGTTTTTT. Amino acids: CASTTGTTGELFF.

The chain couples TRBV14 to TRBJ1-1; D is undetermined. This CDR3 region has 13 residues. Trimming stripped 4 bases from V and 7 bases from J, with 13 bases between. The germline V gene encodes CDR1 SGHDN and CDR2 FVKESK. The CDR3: CASSPRRGGEAFF. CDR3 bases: TGTGCCAGCAGCCCTCGGAGAGGCGGTGAAGCTTTCTTT.

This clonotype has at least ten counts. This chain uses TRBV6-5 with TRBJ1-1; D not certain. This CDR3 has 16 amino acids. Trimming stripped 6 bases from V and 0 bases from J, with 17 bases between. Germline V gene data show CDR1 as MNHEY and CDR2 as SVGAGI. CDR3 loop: CASSPPGGYLNTEAFF. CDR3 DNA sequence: TGTGCCAGCAGCCCTCCAGGAGGCTATTTGAACACTGAAGCTTTCTTT.

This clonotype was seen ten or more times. The CDR3 reads CASSLTGDQPQHF. The DNA of the CDR3 is TGCGCCAGCAGCCTGACAGGGGATCAGCCCCAGCATTTT. The gene calls are TRBV5-1 and TRBJ1-5; 8 bases map to TRBD1. Germline V lookup: CDR1 SGHRS, CDR2 YFSETQ. V lost 4 bases and J lost 5; bases outside the gene matches: 2. This CDR3 is 13 amino acids long.

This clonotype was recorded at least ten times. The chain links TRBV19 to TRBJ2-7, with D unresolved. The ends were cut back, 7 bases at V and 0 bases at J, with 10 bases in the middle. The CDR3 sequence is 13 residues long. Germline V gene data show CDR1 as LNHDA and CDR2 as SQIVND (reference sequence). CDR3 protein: CASKSRSSYEQYF. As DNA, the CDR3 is TGTGCCAGTAAGAGCAGGAGCTCCTACGAGCAGTACTTC.

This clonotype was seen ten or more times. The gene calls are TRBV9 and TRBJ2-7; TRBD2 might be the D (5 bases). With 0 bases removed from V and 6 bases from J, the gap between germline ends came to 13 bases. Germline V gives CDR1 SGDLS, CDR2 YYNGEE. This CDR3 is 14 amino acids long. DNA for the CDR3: TGTGCCAGCAGCGTAGACGGACTGCCATTCGAGCAGTACTTC. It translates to CASSVDGLPFEQYF.